The text below deals with one T cell receptor (beta chain). Its specificity is unknown. TCRdb independently ran MiXCR on the RACE reads; one entry per CDR3 protein. The sample yields 74,000 or so distinct CDR3 sequences, approximately 12% seen once. Germline CDR1 SGDLS, CDR2 YYNGEE. The trim removed 3 bases at V and 1 base at J, leaving 4 bases unmatched. The length of the CDR3 is 15 residues. The entry originates in a study of human T cells and chemical hapten exposure. Study in general: Sensitization was performed using 2% DPC on an approximately 2 cm by approximately 2 cm upper inner arm skin site. Small discrepancies in pooled library volume mainly accounted for the varying TCR yields per sample. Whole-study results and caveats: The number of TCRs above 1 in 1000 frequency did not change after DPC sensitization.

Stated time point: patch test 1, 2 weeks after DPC sensitization. Treatment described: therapeutic diphenylcyclopropenone sensitization with weekly scalp DPC. Suited to DPC and affected by alopecia, the donors ranged from 18 to 70 years old. The origin of this receptor is a woman aged 55-70 years with alopecia areata. Some clones in this sample may be carry-over from other donors' samples. This material consisted of whole blood, taken in connection with sensitization to the hapten diphenylcyclopropenone (DPC). The chain links TRBV9 to TRBJ2-5; TRBD2 matches 9 bases. CDR3 amino acids: CASSESSGGQETQYF. Here the CDR3 DNA reads TGTGCCAGCAGCGAAAGTAGCGGGGGCCAAGAGACCCAGTACTTC. The full variable domain, with the rest looked up from reference TRBV9 and TRBJ2-5, is DSGVTQTPKHLITATGQRVTLRCSPRSGDLSVYWYQQSLDQGLQFLIQYYNGEERAKGNILERFSAQQFPDLHSELNLSSLELGDSALYFCASSESSGGQETQYFGPGTRLLVL.